A single T cell receptor (beta chain) is shown here with its context. This CDR3 spans 13 amino acids. Trimming took 5 bases from V and 6 from J, leaving 11 bases between them. CDR1 is SEHNR and CDR2 is FQNEAQ in the germline V gene (reference sequence). This entry is derived from a study of blood T cell repertoires in COVID-19. Generated by immunoSEQ multiplex PCR, the TCRdb table keeps only in-frame clones and is missing some. This sample has hundreds of thousands of clones, with around 86% found just once. The TCR originated in a woman under 40 who had recovered from COVID-19. What was sequenced was peripheral blood. This chain uses TRBV7-9 with TRBJ2-1; maybe TRBD2 (6 bases). The CDR3 sequence: CASSPSTSNEQFF. Here the CDR3 DNA reads TGTGCCAGCAGCCCTTCGACTAGCAATGAGCAGTTCTTC.